This TCR beta chain emerged from a study of monozygotic twins with inflammatory bowel disease. TCRdb re-called the 5' RACE reads and shows each CDR3 protein once, DNA omitted. This sample's table has fewer than 550,000 distinct CDR3 sequences. General study findings and limits: Clonotype overlap with others was lower in IBD patients than in healthy twins, a difference that was greatest with disease activity. Twins with IBD were found to have lower TCRbeta diversity (inverse Simpson) than healthy co-twins.

This CDR3 has 14 amino acids. Germline CDR1 reads SGHRS; CDR2 reads YFSETQ. With respect to this clonotype: What it recognizes is unknown.

The V gene is TRBV5-1, the J gene TRBJ1-1; TCRdb's assignment of TRBD1 cannot be checked, as there is no DNA. This receptor was obtained from a human donor with ulcerative colitis or Crohn's disease, or a healthy co-twin of an affected twin (not recorded which). Sequencing input: blood. CDR3 residues: CASSKDRANTEAFF.